Each of the 17 T cell receptor beta chains below was sequenced from the same sample in a study of blood T cell repertoires in COVID-19. TCRdb's table, derived via immunoSEQ multiplex PCR, lists solely in-frame clones and lacks some. The sample carries about 68,000 clones, roughly 80% recorded once. Sequencing was carried out using peripheral blood. These receptors were obtained from a human donor in a cohort sampled during active COVID-19.

The chain couples TRBV7-9 to TRBJ2-5, with 7 bases aligning to TRBD1. CDR3 size: 14 residues. V shed 2 bases and J 2 bases; nucleotides not matched to a gene: 2. Germline CDR1 SEHNR, CDR2 FQNEAQ (reference sequence). The CDR3 sequence is CASSLIQGQETQYF. The DNA for the CDR3 is TGTGCCAGCAGCTTAATACAGGGGCAAGAGACCCAGTACTTC.

The chain uses TRBV3-1 (or the pseudogene TRBV3-2) and TRBJ1-6; maybe TRBD1 (6 bases). The CDR3 is 14 amino acids. The germline gives CDR1 LGHDT, CDR2 YNNKEL (reference sequence). The V and J ends lost 3 bases and 6 bases respectively, with 9 bases between them. DNA of the CDR3: TGTGCCAGCAGCCACGGACAGCCTAATTCACCCCTCCACTTT. Translation: CASSHGQPNSPLHF.

This clone occurred once. The chain recombines TRBV7-9 with TRBJ2-5; maybe TRBD1 (6 bases). Trimming cost V 5 bases and J 4 bases, with 14 bases left between them. Germline V gene lookup returns CDR1 SEHNR and CDR2 FQNEAQ (reference sequence). CDR3 size: 14 residues. CDR3 in DNA: TGTGCCAGCAGCAGAACAGGGTCCTTAGAGACCCAGTACTTC. Translation: CASSRTGSLETQYF.

This chain uses TRBV28 with TRBJ2-1, with 7 bases fitting TRBD2. The V gene end was trimmed by 6 bases and the J gene end by 6 bases; junction bases not matched to a gene: 14. The CDR3 totals 16 residues. Germline assignment: CDR1 MDHEN and CDR2 SYDVKM. The CDR3 DNA follows: TGTGCCAGCAGCCAAGTCGTACCTAGCGGTCTCAATGAGCAGTTCTTC. Amino acids: CASSQVVPSGLNEQFF.

V and J are TRBV29-1 and TRBJ1-1; D is unclear. The germline CDR1 and CDR2 sequences are SQVTM and ANQGSEA. V lost 3 bases and J 6 bases, leaving 14 bases between the germline ends. The CDR3 has 13 residues. The CDR3 DNA follows: TGCAGCGTTGACGGCCAGCGTCGCGCTGAAGCTTTCTTT. Its translation is CSVDGQRRAEAFF.

The chain joins TRBV27 to TRBJ2-3; no reliable D call. The V and J ends lost 10 bases and 0 bases respectively, with 14 bases between them. The CDR3 covers 14 residues. Per the germline V gene, CDR1 is MNHEY and CDR2 is SMNVEV (reference sequence). CDR3 nucleotide sequence: TGTGCCACCATGAGAAGTGTTAGCACAGATACGCAGTATTTT. Protein: CATMRSVSTDTQYF.

In this sample, this clone turned up once. The chain joins TRBV24-1 to TRBJ2-1; D remains ambiguous. CDR1 and CDR2 from the germline V gene are KGHDR and SFDVKD. Trimming took 4 bases from V and 8 from J, leaving 20 bases between them. CDR3 length: 16 amino acids. The CDR3 sequence is CATSDTIFPQADEQFF. CDR3 nucleotides: TGTGCCACCAGTGACACAATATTCCCCCAGGCCGATGAGCAGTTCTTC.

This rearrangement joins TRBV14 to TRBJ2-7; D call uncertain. Trimming left V 1 base short and J 2 bases short, with 9 bases between. Per the germline V gene, CDR1 is SGHDN and CDR2 is FVKESK. The CDR3 has 14 residues. The CDR3 is CASSQAIYPYEQYF. CDR3 in DNA: TGTGCCAGCAGCCAAGCCATCTACCCCTACGAGCAGTACTTC. Using reference TRBV14 and TRBJ2-7 for the parts outside the CDR3, the full variable domain is EAGVTQFPSHSVIEKGQTVTLRCDPISGHDNLYWYRRVMGKEIKFLLHFVKESKQDESGMPNNRFLAERTGGTYSTLKVQPAELEDSGVYFCASSQAIYPYEQYFGPGTRLTVT.

This sequence joins TRBV19 and TRBJ1-5; the D is unclear. The CDR3 spans 13 residues. Germline V lookup: CDR1 LNHDA, CDR2 SQIVND (reference sequence). Between the trimmed V and J ends, which lost 5 bases and 6 bases, there was a span of 11 bases. The CDR3 reads CASSPLSGQPQHF. CDR3 bases: TGTGCCAGTAGTCCCCTATCGGGTCAGCCCCAGCATTTT.

V and J are TRBV25-1 and TRBJ2-5, with 8 bases fitting TRBD1. From germline, CDR1 is MGHDK and CDR2 SYGVNS. The CDR3 consists of 14 residues. With 8 bases clipped from V and 6 bases from J, the junction kept 11 bases outside the gene matches. DNA for the CDR3: TGTGCCAGCGGGGAAAGGGGACAGGAAAAGACCCAGTACTTC. This gives the protein CASGERGQEKTQYF. The variable domain in full, completed from reference TRBV25-1 and TRBJ2-5, reads EADIYQTPRYLVIGTGKKITLECSQTMGHDKMYWYQQDPGMELHLIHYSYGVNSTEKGDLSSESTVSRIRTEHFPLTLESARPSHTSQYLCASGERGQEKTQYFGPGTRLLVL.

CDR3 coding DNA: TGTGCCAGCAGTGTTGATGGACAGGGACAAGAGACCCAGTACTTC. Translation gives CASSVDGQGQETQYF. This chain uses TRBV2 with TRBJ2-5; 8 bases align to TRBD1. The ends lost 4 bases at V and 2 bases at J; junction bases unmatched: 6. CDR1 and CDR2 from the germline V gene are SNHLY and FYNNEI. The CDR3 length is 15 residues.

V is TRBV29-1 and J is TRBJ2-1, with 8 bases aligning to TRBD2. V gave up 7 bases and J gave up 4 bases; unmatched junction bases: 12. The CDR3 consists of 15 residues. Germline-derived CDR1 and CDR2 are SQVTM and ANQGSEA. The CDR3 is CSGVRGGRTYNEQFF. In nucleotides, the CDR3 is TGCAGCGGCGTCCGGGGGGGGCGGACTTACAATGAGCAGTTCTTC.

CDR3 protein: CAWTPDSEVNEQFF. The CDR3 DNA follows: TGTGCCTGGACCCCGGACAGCGAAGTCAATGAGCAGTTCTTC. The V call is TRBV30, the J call TRBJ2-1, with D perhaps matching TRBD1 (6 bases). Deletions cut 4 bases from V and 6 bases from J, with 16 bases between. Germline V lookup: CDR1 GTSNPN, CDR2 SVGIG (reference sequence). CDR3 size: 14 residues.

The rearrangement links TRBV29-1 to TRBJ2-1; D may be TRBD2 (7 bases). In germline, CDR1 is SQVTM, CDR2 ANQGSEA. Trimming removed 6 bases at V and 5 bases at J, with 14 bases between. The CDR3 runs 13 residues. CDR3 region: CSVVGGGHNEQFF. CDR3 coding DNA: TGCAGCGTCGTGGGAGGGGGGCACAATGAGCAGTTCTTC.

This rearrangement joins TRBV6-1 to TRBJ1-5; a weak D match, TRBD1 (6 bases). The CDR3 totals 18 residues. Deletions cut 2 bases from V and 5 bases from J, with 22 bases between. Germline V CDR1 and CDR2: MNHNS, SASEGT. CDR3 in amino acids: CASSEPTPSRGRDQPQHF. CDR3 nucleotides: TGTGCCAGCAGTGAACCAACCCCCTCCAGGGGTAGAGATCAGCCCCAGCATTTT.

This clone was detected ten times or more. The V and J genes are TRBV4-1 and TRBJ2-7; D might be TRBD2 (5 bases). The V gene's germline CDR1 is MGHRA and CDR2 YSYEKL. The CDR3 sequence is 15 residues long. The germline V and J ends were trimmed by 2 bases and 0 bases, with 11 bases remaining between them. The CDR3 region is CASSQFSGRSYEQYF. In nucleotides, the CDR3 is TGCGCCAGCAGCCAATTCAGCGGACGCTCCTACGAGCAGTACTTC.

This sequence joins TRBV3-1 (or the pseudogene TRBV3-2) and TRBJ2-7, with 12 bases aligning to TRBD2. The CDR3 is 18 amino acids. CDR1 LGHDT and CDR2 YNNKEL come from the germline V gene (reference sequence). With V trimmed by 1 base and J by 1 base, 8 bases remained unmatched. CDR3 DNA sequence: TGTGCCAGCAGCCAAGGCACTAGCGGGAGGACAAGGTCCTACGAGCAGTACTTC. Translating gives CASSQGTSGRTRSYEQYF.